These T cell receptor beta chains were read from a single sample in a study of shared clonotypes between healthy human individuals. TCRdb's table, derived via immunoSEQ multiplex PCR, lists solely in-frame clones and lacks some. The profile shows more than 550,000 clones, about two thirds of them singletons. Material: memory CD4+ T cells sorted from blood. All receptors come from a woman aged 25-40 years in good health. CDR3s include the opening cysteine and the closing phenylalanine or tryptophan. A D gene is named only where the DNA matches it firmly. Clone sizes are given selectively: once, few, many, or a class where the clone is expanded.

NA,TRBV7-9,TRBJ1-2,NA,CASSPRDGNYGYTF,TGTGCCAGCAGCCCGCGGGACGGGAACTATGGCTACACCTTC
NA,TRBV29-1,TRBJ1-1,NA,CSVEGYPQAFF,TGCAGCGTTGAAGGGTACCCTCAAGCTTTCTTT
NA,TRBV28,TRBJ1-1,few,CASTKTGQNTEAFF,TGTGCCAGCACCAAAACAGGTCAAAACACTGAAGCTTTCTTT
NA,TRBV19,TRBJ1-2,NA,CASSIAGGEGGYTF,TGTGCCAGTAGTATCGCCGGAGGGGAAGGTGGCTACACCTTC
TRBD1,TRBV6-1,TRBJ1-4,few,CASRTGQGRDEKLFF,TGTGCCAGCAGGACGGGACAGGGGAGGGATGAAAAACTGTTTTTT
NA,TRBV28,TRBJ1-5,NA,CASSLQGVTNQPQHF,TGTGCCAGCAGTTTACAAGGGGTCACCAATCAGCCCCAGCATTTT
NA,TRBV28,TRBJ2-2,NA,CASSTNLGSGSTGELFF,TGTGCCAGCAGTACCAACCTGGGGAGTGGATCCACCGGGGAGCTGTTTTTT
TRBD2,TRBV7-3,TRBJ2-2,NA,CASSPGGGGKNTGELFF,TGTGCCAGCAGCCCGGGGGGTGGCGGCAAGAACACCGGGGAGCTGTTTTTT
NA,TRBV28,TRBJ2-1,NA,CASSSGAQAPNEQFF,TGTGCCAGCAGTTCTGGAGCTCAGGCCCCCAATGAGCAGTTCTTC
NA,TRBV27,TRBJ2-6,NA,CASSLSVRSSGANVLTF,TGTGCCAGCAGTTTATCGGTCCGGTCCTCTGGGGCCAACGTCCTGACTTTC
NA,TRBV10-2,TRBJ2-1,NA,CASSESGLNNEQFF,TGCGCCAGCAGTGAGTCTGGACTTAACAATGAGCAGTTCTTC
NA,TRBV6-1,TRBJ2-7,NA,CASSPQWAAYEQYF,TGTGCCAGCAGCCCCCAATGGGCAGCCTACGAGCAGTACTTC
TRBD2,TRBV11-2,TRBJ2-3,NA,CASSPRTGGKDTQYF,TGTGCCAGCAGCCCCCGGACGGGAGGGAAAGATACGCAGTATTTT
NA,TRBV6-1,TRBJ2-3,NA,CASSEAGLAVPTDTQYF,TGTGCCAGCAGTGAAGCTGGGCTAGCTGTGCCCACAGATACGCAGTATTTT
NA,TRBV19,TRBJ2-5,many,CASSIVPGLGETQYF,TGTGCCAGTAGTATAGTACCGGGGTTAGGAGAGACCCAGTACTTC
NA,TRBV5-1,TRBJ2-7,once,CASRPAGGGEQYF,TGCGCCAGCAGACCAGCCGGGGGCGGCGAGCAGTACTTC
NA,TRBV5-1,TRBJ1-1,NA,CASLPSPANTEAFF,TGCGCCAGCTTACCCTCGCCGGCGAACACTGAAGCTTTCTTT
NA,TRBV7-9,TRBJ2-3,NA,CASSSATDTQYF,TGTGCCAGCAGCTCCGCCACAGATACGCAGTATTTT
TRBD1,TRBV2,TRBJ2-7,NA,CASTSGTGDEKQYF,TGTGCCAGCACCTCCGGGACAGGGGATGAAAAGCAGTACTTC
NA,TRBV27,TRBJ2-1,NA,CASSLWVRGEQFF,TGTGCCAGCAGTTTATGGGTGAGGGGAGAGCAGTTCTTC
TRBD1,TRBV19,TRBJ2-7,NA,CASSIRDRGFEQYF,TGTGCCAGTAGTATACGGGACAGGGGTTTCGAGCAGTACTTC
NA,TRBV11-2,TRBJ2-5,NA,CASSPARTNQETQYF,TGTGCCAGCAGCCCCGCTAGGACAAACCAAGAGACCCAGTACTTC
NA,TRBV4-1,TRBJ1-2,few,CASSQDRAGVYGYTF,TGCGCCAGCAGCCAAGATAGGGCAGGGGTCTATGGCTACACCTTC
TRBD2,TRBV28,TRBJ2-7,NA,CASLLAGRNEQYF,TGTGCCAGCTTACTAGCGGGAAGGAACGAGCAGTACTTC
TRBD1,TRBV30,TRBJ2-1,NA,CAWSREGQGRLNEQFF,TGTGCCTGGAGTAGGGAGGGACAGGGGCGACTCAATGAGCAGTTCTTC
TRBD2,TRBV19,TRBJ2-3,once,CASSLRFRLAGTDTQYF,TGTGCCAGTAGTCTTCGTTTCAGACTAGCGGGCACAGATACGCAGTATTTT
TRBD2,TRBV28,TRBJ2-1,NA,CASSQIIGTSGSHNEQFF,TGTGCCAGCAGTCAGATTATCGGGACTAGCGGGAGCCACAATGAGCAGTTCTTC
NA,TRBV27,TRBJ2-7,once,CASSFGMGLNYEQYF,TGTGCCAGCAGTTTTGGAATGGGCCTTAACTACGAGCAGTACTTC
TRBD1,TRBV7-9,TRBJ2-7,NA,CASTSGQGSYEQYF,TGTGCCAGCACCTCGGGACAGGGTTCCTACGAGCAGTACTTC
NA,TRBV2,TRBJ2-3,NA,CASSESWSGSDTQYF,TGTGCCAGCAGTGAAAGCTGGAGTGGGTCAGATACGCAGTATTTT
NA,TRBV11-2,TRBJ2-2,NA,CASSWTGTSNTGELFF,TGTGCCAGCAGCTGGACCGGGACGTCGAACACCGGGGAGCTGTTTTTT
NA,TRBV18,TRBJ2-7,NA,CASSPGQGPQYF,TGTGCCAGCTCACCGGGGCAGGGCCCGCAGTACTTC
TRBD2,TRBV6-1,TRBJ2-1,NA,CASQLAGENEQFF,TGTGCCAGCCAGCTAGCGGGAGAGAATGAGCAGTTCTTC
TRBD2,TRBV5-8,TRBJ2-7,few,CASSTAFGDYHIYEQYF,TGTGCCAGCAGCACAGCCTTTGGGGACTATCATATCTACGAGCAGTACTTC
NA,TRBV7-3,TRBJ2-1,few,CASSFSAPYNEQFF,TGTGCCAGCAGCTTTTCCGCACCCTACAATGAGCAGTTCTTC
TRBD2,TRBV10-3,TRBJ2-7,NA,CAISGRTSGRTYEQYF,TGTGCCATCAGTGGCCGGACTAGCGGGAGGACCTACGAGCAGTACTTC
NA,TRBV27,TRBJ1-4,NA,CASSSQPDEKLFF,TGTGCCAGCAGTTCACAGCCGGATGAAAAACTGTTTTTT
NA,TRBV12-2,TRBJ2-1,few,CASLRGPRGRYNEQFF,TGTGCAAGTCTCCGAGGGCCTAGGGGGAGGTACAATGAGCAGTTCTTC
TRBD1,TRBV28,TRBJ2-3,few,CASSETGSLADTQYF,TGTGCCAGCAGCGAGACAGGGTCCCTGGCAGATACGCAGTATTTT
NA,TRBV6-1,TRBJ1-1,NA,CASSESGYVEAFF,TGTGCCAGCAGTGAGTCGGGATATGTTGAAGCTTTCTTT
TRBD2,TRBV7-9,TRBJ2-7,NA,CASSRRGTSGPYEQYF,TGTGCCAGCAGCCGACGAGGGACTAGCGGACCCTACGAGCAGTACTTC
NA,TRBV25-1,TRBJ2-1,few,CASSEFSRSGSYNEQFF,TGTGCCAGCAGTGAATTTAGTAGGAGCGGGTCCTACAATGAGCAGTTCTTC
NA,TRBV7-3,TRBJ2-6,NA,CASSLTRDLSGANVLTF,TGTGCCAGCAGCTTAACGAGGGACCTCTCTGGGGCCAACGTCCTGACTTTC
NA,TRBV9,TRBJ2-2,NA,CASSRRSTGELFF,TGTGCCAGCAGCCGACGCTCCACCGGGGAGCTGTTTTTT
TRBD1,TRBV4-3,TRBJ1-5,NA,CASSRRGNQPQHF,TGCGCCAGCAGCCGCAGGGGGAACCAGCCCCAGCATTTT
NA,TRBV28,TRBJ1-5,NA,CASTLGGVLSNQPQHF,TGTGCCAGCACACTCGGGGGGGTTTTGAGCAATCAGCCCCAGCATTTT
NA,TRBV2,TRBJ2-2,few,CASSDWQPANTGELFF,TGTGCCAGCAGTGATTGGCAGCCAGCGAACACCGGGGAGCTGTTTTTT
NA,TRBV7-2,TRBJ1-2,few,CASSLDGYTF,TGTGCCAGCAGCTTAGATGGCTACACCTTC
NA,TRBV28,TRBJ1-5,NA,CASSLLTAINQPQHF,TGTGCCAGCAGTTTATTAACAGCGATCAATCAGCCCCAGCATTTT
TRBD2,TRBV5-1,TRBJ2-1,many,CASSLGLAGGSDEQFF,TGCGCCAGCAGCCTAGGACTAGCGGGAGGGTCCGATGAGCAGTTCTTC
NA,TRBV2,TRBJ2-7,few,CASSLTSGGSYEQYF,TGTGCCAGCAGCCTTACTAGTGGCGGAAGCTACGAGCAGTACTTC